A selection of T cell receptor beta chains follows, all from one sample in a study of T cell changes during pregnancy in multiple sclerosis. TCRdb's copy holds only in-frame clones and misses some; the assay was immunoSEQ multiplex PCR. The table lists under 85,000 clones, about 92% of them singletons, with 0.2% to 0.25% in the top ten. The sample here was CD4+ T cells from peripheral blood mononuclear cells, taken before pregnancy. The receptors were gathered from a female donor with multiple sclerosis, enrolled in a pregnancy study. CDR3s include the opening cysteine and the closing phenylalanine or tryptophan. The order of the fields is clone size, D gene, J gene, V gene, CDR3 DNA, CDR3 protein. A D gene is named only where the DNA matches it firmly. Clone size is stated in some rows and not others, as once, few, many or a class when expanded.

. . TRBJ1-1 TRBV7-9 TGTGCCAGCAGCCAATCAGGGGCTGGAGCTTTCTTT CASSQSGAGAFF
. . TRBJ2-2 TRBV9 TGTGCCAGCAGCGTAGGGCAGAGGCCGAACACCGGGGAGCTGTTTTTT CASSVGQRPNTGELFF
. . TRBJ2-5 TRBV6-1 TGTGCCAGCAGGGACAGATCCCTCCAAGAGACCCAGTACTTC CASRDRSLQETQYF
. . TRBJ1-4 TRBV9 TGTGCCAGCAGCTCAACCTCAGGGTTTAATGAAAAACTGTTTTTT CASSSTSGFNEKLFF
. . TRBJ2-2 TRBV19 TGTGCCAGCTCCCCCCAGGGGGGACTCAACACCGGGGAGCTGTTTTTT CASSPQGGLNTGELFF
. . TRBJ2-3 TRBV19 TGTGCCAGTAGTACACGCGTCGGAGGGCCAAGTGGGGCGACAGATACGCAGTATTTT CASSTRVGGPSGATDTQYF
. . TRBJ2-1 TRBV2 TGTGCCAGCGGTCAGGGAATATCGGGCGTGAATGAGCAGTTCTTC CASGQGISGVNEQFF
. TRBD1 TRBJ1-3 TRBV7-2 TGTGCCAGCAGCTTATCACAGGGGGCGTCTGGAAACACCATATATTTT CASSLSQGASGNTIYF
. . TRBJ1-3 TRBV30 TGTGCCTGGAGTGTACTAACTGGAAACACCATATATTTT CAWSVLTGNTIYF
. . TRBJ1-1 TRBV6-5 TGTGCCAGCAGTTACAGGGGGTCAGACACTGAAGCTTTCTTT CASSYRGSDTEAFF
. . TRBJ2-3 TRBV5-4 TGTGCCAGCAGCCCGACTCCTAGCACAGATACGCAGTATTTT CASSPTPSTDTQYF
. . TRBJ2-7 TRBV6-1 TGTGCCAGCAGTGAAACTAGGCACGAGCAGTACTTC CASSETRHEQYF
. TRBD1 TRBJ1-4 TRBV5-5 TGTGCCAGCAGCTGGGACAGCTCTTCTAATGAAAAACTGTTTTTT CASSWDSSSNEKLFF
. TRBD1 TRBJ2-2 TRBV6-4 TGTGCCAGCAGTCGCCCGGGGACAGGGGGTTCCGGGGAGCTGTTTTTT CASSRPGTGGSGELFF
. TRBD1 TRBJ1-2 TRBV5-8 TGTGCCAGCAGCGGGACAGGGGTTGGCTACACCTTC CASSGTGVGYTF
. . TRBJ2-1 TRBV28 TGTGCCAGCAGTCCAGGGGCAGGCTGGGCGGACAATGAGCAGTTCTTC CASSPGAGWADNEQFF
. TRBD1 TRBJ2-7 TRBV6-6 TGTGCCAGCAGTTCCGGGACAGGAGCGAACGAGCAGTACTTC CASSSGTGANEQYF
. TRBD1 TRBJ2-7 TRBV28 TGTGCCAGCAGTCCCCCGGGACAGGGGAACTACGAGCAGTACTTC CASSPPGQGNYEQYF
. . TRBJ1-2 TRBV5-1 TGCGCCAGCAGCCCTCCTTCGAGCGTCTATGGCTACACCTTC CASSPPSSVYGYTF
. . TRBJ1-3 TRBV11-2 TGTGCCAGCAGCTCGAGACCCGGACAGTCGAGCTCTGGAAACACCATATATTTT CASSSRPGQSSSGNTIYF
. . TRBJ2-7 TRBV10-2 TGCGCCAGCAGTGAAAGGCAGGTCCCCTACGAGCAGTACTTC CASSERQVPYEQYF
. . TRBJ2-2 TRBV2 TGTGCCAGCGGGTACAGACGTAGTTCGAACACCGGGGAGCTGTTTTTT CASGYRRSSNTGELFF
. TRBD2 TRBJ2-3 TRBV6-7 TGTGCCAGCATCCCACAGGCGGTGTGGCGGGAGGTGTCAGATACGCAGTATTTT CASIPQAVWREVSDTQYF
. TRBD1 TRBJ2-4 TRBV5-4 TGTGCCAGCAGCGCCGGACAGGGCCGACACATTCAGTACTTC CASSAGQGRHIQYF
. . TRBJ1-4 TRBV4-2 TGTGCCAGCAGCCAAGACCCCAGATCCTCAACTAATGAAAAACTGTTTTTT CASSQDPRSSTNEKLFF
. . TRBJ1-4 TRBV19 TGTGCCAGTAGTATTCAGGGGCCTAATGAAAAACTGTTTTTT CASSIQGPNEKLFF
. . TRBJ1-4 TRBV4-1 TGCGCCAGCAGCGCACTTACGACAGGTGTTAATGAAAAACTGTTTTTT CASSALTTGVNEKLFF
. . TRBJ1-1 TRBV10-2 TGCGCCAGCAGTGAGTTCAGGGGAAACACTGAAGCTTTCTTT CASSEFRGNTEAFF
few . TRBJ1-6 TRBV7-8 TGTGCCAGCAGCTTAAGCTATCCTTTAAGCTCCTATAATTCACCCCTCCACTTT CASSLSYPLSSYNSPLHF
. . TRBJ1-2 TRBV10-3 TGTGCCATCAGTGCCGGCGGGGGTCGGAGCGGCTACACCTTC CAISAGGGRSGYTF
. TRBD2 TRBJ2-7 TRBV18 TGTGCCAGCTCACCAGTGGTGGGAGGGTCCCACGAGCAGTACTTC CASSPVVGGSHEQYF
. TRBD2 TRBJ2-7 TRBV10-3 TGTGCCATCAGGCTCGGGGGGGGCGCTTCGGGTGAGCAGTACTTC CAIRLGGGASGEQYF
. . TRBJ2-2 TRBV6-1 TGTGCCAGCAGTATAGCCACCCCGAACACCGGGGAGCTGTTTTTT CASSIATPNTGELFF
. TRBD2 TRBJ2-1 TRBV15 TGTGCCACCAGCAGAGCCATACTAGCGGGAGGCATCTCTGACTACAATGAGCAGTTCTTC CATSRAILAGGISDYNEQFF
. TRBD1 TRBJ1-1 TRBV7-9 TGTGCCAGCAGCCCAGGGGGCAGGGACACTGAAGCTTTCTTT CASSPGGRDTEAFF
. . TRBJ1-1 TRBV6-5 TGTGCCAGCAGTTACTCGGGGCTGATGAACACTGAAGCTTTCTTT CASSYSGLMNTEAFF
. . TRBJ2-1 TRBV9 TGTGCCAGCAGCCTCCATAGCGGTACCTACAATGAGCAGTTCTTC CASSLHSGTYNEQFF
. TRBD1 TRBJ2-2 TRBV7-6 TGTGCCAGCAGCTTAGGACCAGGGGGCACCGGGGAGCTGTTTTTT CASSLGPGGTGELFF
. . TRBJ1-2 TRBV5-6 TGTGCCAGCAGCTTGGTCGGGGGAAAAGGGTATGGCTACACCTTC CASSLVGGKGYGYTF
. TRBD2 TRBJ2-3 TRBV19 TGTGCCAGTAGTATAGGGCAGCGGGGGACAGATACGCAGTATTTT CASSIGQRGTDTQYF
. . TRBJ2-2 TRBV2 TGTGCCAGCAGTGAGCAAACAGGGATCTCCGGGGAGCTGTTTTTT CASSEQTGISGELFF
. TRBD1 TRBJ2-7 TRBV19 TGTGCCAGTAGTAAGGGACAGGGGCGTGAGCAGTACTTC CASSKGQGREQYF
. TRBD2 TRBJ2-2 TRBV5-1 TGCGCCAGCAGCGACTTAGCGGGAGGGTTTGGCCGGGAGCTGTTTTTT CASSDLAGGFGRELFF
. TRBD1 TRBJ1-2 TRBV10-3 TGTGCCATCAGTGATAACAGGGGCGGGGATGGCTACACCTTC CAISDNRGGDGYTF
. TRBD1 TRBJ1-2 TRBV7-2 TGTGCCAGCAGCCGGGACAGATCTAACTATGGCTACACCTTC CASSRDRSNYGYTF